The rows below give T cell receptor beta chains drawn from one sample of a study of T cells after posttransplantation cyclophosphamide. Generated by immunoSEQ multiplex PCR, the TCRdb table keeps only in-frame clones and is missing some. In the table there are 20,000 to 30,000 clones, 86% of which are singletons. The sample taken for sequencing was PBMCs. The source of these receptors is a woman aged 60-75 years with a blood cancer, CMV-positive, and with a related stem cell donor. The conserved cysteine and the conserved F or W are not part of the CDR3 here. Only part of the rows carry a size: once, few, many, or a class if the clone is expanded.

v_call	j_call	clone_size	cdr3_aa
TRBV11-3	TRBJ2-1	-	ASSTGGPNNEQF
TRBV5-1	TRBJ2-5	-	ASSFTGSGETQY
TRBV20-1	TRBJ1-2	-	SARSGNGYT
TRBV6-4	TRBJ2-5	-	ASSTQEEKETQY
TRBV19	TRBJ1-1	-	ASARTGAEAF
TRBV2	TRBJ1-5	-	ASAGTGGGNQPQH
TRBV5-1	TRBJ2-1	-	ASSLPAGVLNEQF
TRBV5-1	TRBJ2-5	-	ASTRTSGTQETQY
TRBV7-3	TRBJ2-5	-	ASSWGVGETQY
TRBV7-9	TRBJ2-7	once	ASSRLAGTYEQY
TRBV5-6	TRBJ2-2	-	ASPGQGNTGELF
TRBV6-5	TRBJ1-2	few	ASSYLGGGRYT
TRBV18	TRBJ1-4	-	ASSPGVPNEKLF